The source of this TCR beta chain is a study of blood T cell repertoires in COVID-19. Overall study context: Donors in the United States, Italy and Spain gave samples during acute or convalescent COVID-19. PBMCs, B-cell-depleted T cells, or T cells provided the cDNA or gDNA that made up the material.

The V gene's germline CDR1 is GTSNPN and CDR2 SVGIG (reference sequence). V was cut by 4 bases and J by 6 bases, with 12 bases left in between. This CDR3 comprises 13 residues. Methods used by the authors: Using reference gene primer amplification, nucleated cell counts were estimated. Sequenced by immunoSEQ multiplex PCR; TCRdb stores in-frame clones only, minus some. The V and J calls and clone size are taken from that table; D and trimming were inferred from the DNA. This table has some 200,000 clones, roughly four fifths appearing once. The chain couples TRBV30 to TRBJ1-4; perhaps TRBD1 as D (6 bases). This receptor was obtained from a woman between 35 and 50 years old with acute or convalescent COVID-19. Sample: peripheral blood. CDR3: CAWNWGGHEKLFF. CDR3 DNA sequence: TGTGCCTGGAATTGGGGGGGGCATGAAAAACTGTTTTTT.